Included here is one TCR beta chain sequence, with context. These data originate in a study of long-term antiretroviral therapy in people with HIV. About the research overall: The 2015 recommendation for immediate ART came about a decade after the earliest samples.

CDR1 and CDR2 (germline): LGHNA, YSLEER. CDR3 length: 15 residues. Deletions cut 0 bases from V and 1 base from J, with 10 bases between. With survey level as its setting, the immunoSEQ assay was v3.0. Assay: immunoSEQ multiplex PCR; the TCRdb copy retains only in-frame clones and omits some. The sample carries about 30,000 clones, about three quarters recorded once. This rearrangement joins TRBV4-3 to TRBJ2-7; D is uncertain. The sample was unsorted PBMCs, taken 1.5 years before starting antiretroviral therapy. This receptor was identified in a man between 18 and 35 years old with HIV. The CDR3: CASSQEVSFSYEQYF. In DNA form, the CDR3 reads TGCGCCAGCAGCCAAGAAGTGTCCTTTTCCTACGAGCAGTACTTC.